The TCR beta chain described here comes from a study of lung T cells in sarcoidosis with Löfgren's syndrome (dated by TCRdb to 2016 to 2017). Concerning the study at large: Sarcoidosis was described as a granulomatous, mainly pulmonary disease marked by CD4+ T cell accumulation in bronchoalveolar lavage fluid. The repertoire analyses focused on Löfgren's syndrome patients.

Comments on this clonotype: What antigen it recognizes has not been identified. Nothing much larger sits one base from this clone, and base qualities are not available.

Sequenced on an Illumina MiSeq. TCRdb took the public reads, trimmed them with fastp at Q25, ran MiXCR for clone calling and kept in-frame beta chains. Each CDR3 protein gets just one entry, which takes the most common genes and DNA from the rows behind it. The sample includes more than 50,000 distinct CDR3 sequences, with 21% observed a single time. The ten largest account for under 3% of the sample. The paper's findings and limits, for the study overall: Compared with control subjects, Lofgren's syndrome patients were reported to have TRAV12-1 and TRBV2 as the most expanded V gene segments. Analysis of alphabeta pairing showed that TRAV12-1 paired preferentially with TRBV2, and the TCRs formed by this pairing showed CDR3 homology. Recognition of a sarcoidosis-associated antigen was only suggested; the antigen itself remained putative and unidentified. TRAV12-1 and TRBV2 CDR3 motifs were reported to be shared among multiple Löfgren's syndrome patients, suggesting public CD4+ TCR repertoires.

For CDR1 and CDR2, the germline V gene (reference sequence) lists LGHDT and YNNKEL. Trimming removed 4 bases from V and 4 bases from J, leaving 22 bases between the germline ends. Including the terminal cysteine and phenylalanine, the CDR3 comprises 17 residues. Just the 51-base CDR3 DNA is kept, in frame starting at base 1. The sequence joins TRBV3-1 to TRBJ2-5; the D gene cannot be resolved beyond TRBD1 or TRBD2, each matching 5 bases. This TCR was sampled from a human donor with sarcoidosis (Löfgren's syndrome or another form), or a control subject (not recorded which). Specimen: CD4+ T cells from PBMCs. The DNA reads as follows: TGTGCCAGCAGCCTTACCCTAGGGACCCCTGCGGGAGAGACCCAGTACTTC. The resulting protein is CASSLTLGTPAGETQYF.